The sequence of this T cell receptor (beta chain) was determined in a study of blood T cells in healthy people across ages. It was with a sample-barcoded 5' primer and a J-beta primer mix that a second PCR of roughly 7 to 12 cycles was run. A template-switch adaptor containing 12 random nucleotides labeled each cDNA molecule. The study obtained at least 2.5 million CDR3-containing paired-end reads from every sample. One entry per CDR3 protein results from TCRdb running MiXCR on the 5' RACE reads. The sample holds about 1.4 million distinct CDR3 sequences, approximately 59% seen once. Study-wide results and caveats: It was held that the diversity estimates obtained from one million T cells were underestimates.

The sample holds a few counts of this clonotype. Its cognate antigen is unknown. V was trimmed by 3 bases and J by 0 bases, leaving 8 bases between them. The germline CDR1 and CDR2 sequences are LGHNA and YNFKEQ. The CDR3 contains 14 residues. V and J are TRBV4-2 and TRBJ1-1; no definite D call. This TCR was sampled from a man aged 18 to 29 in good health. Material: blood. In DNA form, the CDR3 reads TGTGCCAGCAGCCAGGACCTCTTGAACACTGAAGCTTTCTTT. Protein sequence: CASSQDLLNTEAFF.